The 21 T cell receptor beta chains given below trace back to one sample, sequenced in a study of blood T cell repertoires in COVID-19. Clones were read by immunoSEQ multiplex PCR, and TCRdb kept only the in-frame ones, dropping some. This sample has about 170,000 clones; approximately 87% occur once, and the top ten carry 3.7%. The source material was peripheral blood. All receptors come from a man aged 18 to 30 with active or convalescent COVID-19.

The chain is built from TRBV7-2 and TRBJ2-7; 8 positions agree with TRBD2. The CDR3 spans 15 residues. Trimming at V came to 3 bases and at J to 9 bases, leaving 13 bases not matched to a gene. CDR1 SGHTA and CDR2 FQGNSA come from the germline V gene. CDR3 bases: TGTGCCAGCAGCTTGCAGGGACTAGTAGTTACTGCGCAGTACTTC. This gives the protein CASSLQGLVVTAQYF.

This chain uses TRBV4-3 with TRBJ2-7; 7 bases map to TRBD2. CDR1 is LGHNA, CDR2 YSLEER, per germline. This CDR3 spans 16 amino acids. With 1 base clipped from V and 4 bases from J, the junction kept 10 bases outside the gene matches. Here the CDR3 DNA reads TGCGCCAGCAGCCAAGGTCTCCCTAGCGGCACATACGAGCAGTACTTC. Translation: CASSQGLPSGTYEQYF.

The chain carries TRBV7-9 and TRBJ1-3; TRBD1 agrees at 7 bases. Trimming took 7 bases from V and 8 from J; bases not matched to a gene: 20. The germline gives CDR1 SEHNR, CDR2 FQNEAQ (reference sequence). The CDR3 has 17 residues. The CDR3 loop reads CASTPHRGREQGDTIYF. CDR3 nucleotide sequence: TGTGCCAGCACCCCCCACCGGGGCAGGGAGCAGGGGGACACCATATATTTT.

The chain couples TRBV14 to TRBJ1-3; D gene ambiguous. V dropped 5 bases and J dropped 0 bases, with 8 bases sitting between them. This CDR3 contains 14 residues. Germline V lookup: CDR1 SGHDN, CDR2 FVKESK. CDR3 nucleotide sequence: TGTGCCAGCAGCGTGCTATCCTCTGGAAACACCATATATTTT. Protein: CASSVLSSGNTIYF.

This chain links TRBV28 with TRBJ1-2; D may be TRBD1 (5 bases). The germline CDR1 and CDR2 sequences are MDHEN and SYDVKM. The CDR3 is 16 residues long. The V end was cut by 2 bases, the J end by 4 bases, with 17 bases between. The CDR3 DNA follows: TGTGCCAGCAGTTTAGTAGATGGAGGGGCTGGCTATGGCTACACCTTC. Translation gives CASSLVDGGAGYGYTF.

This clone was observed a few times. The rearrangement uses TRBV27 and TRBJ2-7; D perhaps matches TRBD2 (7 bases). Germline V gene lookup returns CDR1 MNHEY and CDR2 SMNVEV (reference sequence). With 6 bases removed from V and 7 bases from J, the gap between germline ends came to 22 bases. The CDR3 spans 15 residues. The DNA of the CDR3 is TGTGCCAGCAGAAAATCGGGGGGCACGTCGAGGGAGCAGTACGTC. Residues: CASRKSGGTSREQYV.

This chain links TRBV19 with TRBJ2-4; a possible D gene is TRBD2 (6 bases). CDR1 and CDR2 from the germline V gene are LNHDA and SQIVND (reference sequence). V was pared by 8 bases and J by 6 bases, with 14 bases between. This CDR3 has 13 residues. The CDR3 region has the DNA TGTGCCAGTTCGGCGGGAAAGGGAAACATTCAGTACTTC. It specifies CASSAGKGNIQYF. Combining the CDR3 with reference TRBV19 and TRBJ2-4 gives the whole variable domain DGGITQSPKYLFRKEGQNVTLSCEQNLNHDAMYWYRQDPGQGLRLIYYSQIVNDFQKGDIAEGYSVSREKKESFPLTVTSAQKNPTAFYLCASSAGKGNIQYFGAGTRLSVL.

In regard to this clone: In the same sample, other DNA sequences code for this CDR3. The chain carries TRBV18 and TRBJ1-4; D may be TRBD1 (5 bases). CDR1 is KGHSH, CDR2 LQKENI, per germline. The CDR3 length is 14 residues. With 3 bases removed from V and 0 bases from J, the gap between germline ends came to 5 bases. CDR3 nucleotide sequence: TGTGCCAGCTCACCGACAGCAACTAATGAAAAACTGTTTTTT. Amino acids: CASSPTATNEKLFF.

The chain joins TRBV16 to TRBJ1-2, with 12 bases that match TRBD1. V dropped 4 bases and J dropped 4; count of bases not matched to a gene: 10. Germline V gene lookup returns CDR1 KGHSY and CDR2 FQNENV. The CDR3 has 17 residues. The CDR3 nucleotides read TGTGCCAGCAGCCTGGGGACAGGGGGCTCCAATTCCTATGGCTACACCTTC. It translates to CASSLGTGGSNSYGYTF.

The chain couples TRBV27 to TRBJ2-7; 7 nucleotides line up with TRBD2. Germline V lookup: CDR1 MNHEY, CDR2 SMNVEV (reference sequence). V trimming: 0 bases; J trimming: 9 bases; junction bases outside the gene matches: 8. The CDR3 runs 14 residues. The CDR3 DNA is TGTGCCAGCAGTTTATCATCCGACCGGGGGGTGCAGTACTTC. This gives the protein CASSLSSDRGVQYF.

This clone was seen a few times. The rearrangement joins TRBV19 to TRBJ2-7; D perhaps matches TRBD2 (5 bases). There are 16 residues in the CDR3. Germline CDR1 LNHDA, CDR2 SQIVND (reference sequence). Trimming removed 3 bases at V and 2 bases at J, with 17 bases between. CDR3 in amino acids: CASSMGLGGRPYEQYV. DNA for the CDR3: TGTGCCAGTAGTATGGGTCTAGGAGGCAGACCCTACGAGCAGTACGTC.

The chain couples TRBV7-3 to TRBJ1-1; D gene ambiguous. Per the germline V gene, CDR1 is SGHTA and CDR2 is FQGTGA. CDR3 length equals 13 residues. The germline V and J ends were trimmed by 6 bases and 2 bases, with 10 bases remaining between them. The DNA for the CDR3 is TGTGCCAGCAGTTCGACAAGAAACACTGAAGCTTTCTTT. This codes for CASSSTRNTEAFF.

The J gene is TRBJ1-6, the V gene TRBV11-2; no definite D call. V was clipped by 0 bases and J by 10 bases, with 7 bases between them. CDR3 length equals 13 residues. Germline loops: CDR1 SGHAT, CDR2 FQNNGV. The CDR3 here is CASSLEADSPLHF. As DNA, the CDR3 is TGTGCCAGCAGCTTAGAAGCGGACTCACCCCTCCACTTT.

The chain joins TRBV4-1 to TRBJ2-1; D is unclear. This CDR3 is 11 amino acids long. The germline V gene encodes CDR1 MGHRA and CDR2 YSYEKL. V dropped 6 bases and J dropped 6 bases, with 6 bases sitting between them. Here the CDR3 reads CASRAGNEQFF. CDR3 DNA: TGCGCCAGCAGGGCAGGCAATGAGCAGTTCTTC.

This clone was recorded a few times. The chain uses TRBV19 and TRBJ1-5; TRBD1 agrees at 11 bases. The CDR3 contains 16 residues. The V segment lost 4 bases and the J segment 6 bases; nucleotides outside the gene matches: 8. Germline assignment: CDR1 LNHDA and CDR2 SQIVND (reference sequence). The CDR3 loop is CASSTNGQGASQPQHF. The CDR3 region has the DNA TGTGCCAGTAGTACCAATGGACAGGGGGCGAGTCAGCCCCAGCATTTT.

The chain recombines TRBV28 with TRBJ2-3, with no clear D. Germline V gene sequence: CDR1 MDHEN, CDR2 SYDVKM. V was cut by 4 bases and J by 0 bases, with 14 bases left in between. This CDR3 spans 16 amino acids. The CDR3 region is CASSSYRESSTDTQYF. CDR3 sequence (DNA): TGTGCCAGCAGTTCTTACCGAGAATCTAGCACAGATACGCAGTATTTT.

The chain couples TRBV2 to TRBJ2-7; D may be TRBD2 (5 bases). Germline values: CDR1 SNHLY, CDR2 FYNNEI. The CDR3 totals 11 residues. Trimming cost V 4 bases and J 5 bases, with 6 bases left between them. For the CDR3, the DNA is TGTGCCAGCAGTGTGCGGGACGAGCAGTACGTC. Translated: CASSVRDEQYV.

This chain uses TRBV5-1 with TRBJ1-2; 8 nucleotides agree with TRBD1. The CDR3 spans 16 residues. The V gene's germline CDR1 is SGHRS and CDR2 YFSETQ. The J segment lost 6 bases and the V segment lost 4 bases, leaving 14 bases of the junction unmatched. In DNA form, the CDR3 reads TGCGCCAGCAGCACGGACAGGGCCCGCGTGGGACATGGCTACACCTTC. Translating gives CASSTDRARVGHGYTF.

Only one count was recorded for this clone. J is TRBJ1-1 and V is TRBV5-1, with 8 bases that match TRBD1. Germline CDR1 reads SGHRS; CDR2 reads YFSETQ. V was clipped by 4 bases and J by 5 bases; unmatched bases: 10. The CDR3 loop spans 15 amino acids. The CDR3 region is CASSLTGGRRTEAFF. The DNA for the CDR3 is TGCGCCAGCAGCCTTACAGGGGGAAGGAGGACTGAAGCTTTCTTT.

The J gene is TRBJ1-3, the V gene TRBV15, with D possibly being TRBD1 (6 bases). CDR1 and CDR2 from the germline V gene are LNHNV and YYDKDF (reference sequence). There are 16 residues in the CDR3. V was cut by 2 bases and J by 0 bases, with 11 bases left in between. The CDR3 DNA follows: TGTGCCACCAGCAGACAGGGGATAAACTCTGGAAACACCATATATTTT. Amino acids: CATSRQGINSGNTIYF.

The chain carries TRBV5-4 and TRBJ2-3; a weak D match, TRBD1 (6 bases). The CDR3 extends over 13 amino acids. The V and J ends lost 3 bases and 4 bases respectively, with 9 bases between them. Germline assignment: CDR1 SGHNT and CDR2 YYREEE (reference sequence). CDR3 loop: CASSSQGPDTQYF. In DNA form, the CDR3 reads TGTGCCAGCAGCTCACAGGGCCCAGATACGCAGTATTTT.